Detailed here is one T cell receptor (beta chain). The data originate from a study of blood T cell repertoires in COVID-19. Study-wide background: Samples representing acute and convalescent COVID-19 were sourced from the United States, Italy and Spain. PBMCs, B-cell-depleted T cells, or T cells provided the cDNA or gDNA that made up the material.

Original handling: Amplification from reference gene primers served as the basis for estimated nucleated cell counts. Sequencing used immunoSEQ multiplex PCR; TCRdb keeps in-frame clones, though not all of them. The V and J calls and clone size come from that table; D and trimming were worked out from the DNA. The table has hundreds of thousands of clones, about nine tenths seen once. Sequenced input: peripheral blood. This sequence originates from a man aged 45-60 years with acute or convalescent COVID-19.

In DNA, the CDR3 is TGTGCCAGCGTACTAGCGGGGACCTTCGGTGAGACCCAGTACTTC. It codes for CASVLAGTFGETQYF. The chain couples TRBV7-8 to TRBJ2-5; 10 bases match TRBD2. Trimming removed 8 bases from V and 5 bases from J; junction bases left unmatched: 11. Germline V gives CDR1 SGHVS, CDR2 FQNEAQ. The CDR3 runs 15 residues.